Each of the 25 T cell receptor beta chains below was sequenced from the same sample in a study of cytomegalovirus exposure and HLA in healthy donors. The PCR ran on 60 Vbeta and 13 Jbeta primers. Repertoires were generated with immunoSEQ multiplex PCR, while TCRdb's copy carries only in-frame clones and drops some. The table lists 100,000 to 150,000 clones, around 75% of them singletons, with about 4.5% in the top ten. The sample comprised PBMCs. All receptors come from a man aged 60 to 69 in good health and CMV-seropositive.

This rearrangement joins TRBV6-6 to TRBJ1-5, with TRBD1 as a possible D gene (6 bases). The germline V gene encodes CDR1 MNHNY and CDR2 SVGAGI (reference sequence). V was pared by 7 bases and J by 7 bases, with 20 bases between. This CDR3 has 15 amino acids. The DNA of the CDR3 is TGTGCCAGCATCGTGGCCGGGACAAAGGGACAGCCCCAGCATTTT. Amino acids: CASIVAGTKGQPQHF.

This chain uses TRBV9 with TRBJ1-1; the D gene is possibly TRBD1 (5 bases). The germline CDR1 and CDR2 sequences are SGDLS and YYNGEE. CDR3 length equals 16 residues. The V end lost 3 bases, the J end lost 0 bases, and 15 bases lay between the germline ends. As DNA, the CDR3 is TGTGCCAGCAGCGCTACTATACAGGCATTGAACACTGAAGCTTTCTTT. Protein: CASSATIQALNTEAFF.

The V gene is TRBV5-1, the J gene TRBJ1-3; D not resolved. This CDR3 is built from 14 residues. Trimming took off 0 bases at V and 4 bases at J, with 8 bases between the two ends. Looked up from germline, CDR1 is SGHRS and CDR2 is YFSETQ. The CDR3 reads CASSLGVTGNTIYF. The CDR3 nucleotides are TGCGCCAGCAGCTTGGGAGTCACCGGAAACACCATATATTTT.

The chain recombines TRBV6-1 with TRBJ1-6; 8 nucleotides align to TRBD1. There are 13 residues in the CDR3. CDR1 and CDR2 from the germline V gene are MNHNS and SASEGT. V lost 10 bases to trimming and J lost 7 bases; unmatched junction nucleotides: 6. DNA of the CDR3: TGTGCCACCCTGGACAGGGTGAATTCACCCCTCCACTTT. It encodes CATLDRVNSPLHF.

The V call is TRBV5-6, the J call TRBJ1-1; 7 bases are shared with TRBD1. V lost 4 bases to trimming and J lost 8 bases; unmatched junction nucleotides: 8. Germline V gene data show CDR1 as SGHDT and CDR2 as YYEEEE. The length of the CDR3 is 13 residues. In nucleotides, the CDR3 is TGTGCCAGCAGCCAGACAGGGCGGTTCGAAGCTTTCTTT. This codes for CASSQTGRFEAFF.

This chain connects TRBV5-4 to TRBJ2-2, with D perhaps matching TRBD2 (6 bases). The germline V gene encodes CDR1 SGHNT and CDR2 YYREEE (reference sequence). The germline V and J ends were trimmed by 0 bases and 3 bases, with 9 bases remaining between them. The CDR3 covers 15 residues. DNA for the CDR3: TGTGCCAGCAGCTTGGGGGCGGGGCACACCGGGGAGCTGTTTTTT. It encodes CASSLGAGHTGELFF.

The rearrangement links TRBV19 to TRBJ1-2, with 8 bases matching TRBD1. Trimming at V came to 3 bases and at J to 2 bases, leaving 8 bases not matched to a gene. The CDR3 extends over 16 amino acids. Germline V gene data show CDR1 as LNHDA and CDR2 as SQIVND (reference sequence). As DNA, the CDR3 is TGTGCCAGTAGTATCAGCCAGGGGGCTTCGAACTATGGCTACACCTTC. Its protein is CASSISQGASNYGYTF. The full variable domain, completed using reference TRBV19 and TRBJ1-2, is DGGITQSPKYLFRKEGQNVTLSCEQNLNHDAMYWYRQDPGQGLRLIYYSQIVNDFQKGDIAEGYSVSREKKESFPLTVTSAQKNPTAFYLCASSISQGASNYGYTFGSGTRLTVV.

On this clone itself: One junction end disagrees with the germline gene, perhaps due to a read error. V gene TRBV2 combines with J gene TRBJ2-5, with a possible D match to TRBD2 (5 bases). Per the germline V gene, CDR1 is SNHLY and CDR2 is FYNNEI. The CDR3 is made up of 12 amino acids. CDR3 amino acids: CASSAVTKGVHF. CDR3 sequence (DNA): TGTGCCAGCAGTGCGGTTACTAAGGGAGTACACTTC.

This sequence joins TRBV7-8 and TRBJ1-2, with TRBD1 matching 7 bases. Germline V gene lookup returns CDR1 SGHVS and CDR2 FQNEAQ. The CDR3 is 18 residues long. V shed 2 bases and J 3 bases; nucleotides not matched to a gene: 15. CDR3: CASSLNVERSGGDYGYTF. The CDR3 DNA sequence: TGTGCCAGCAGCTTAAATGTCGAGCGGTCAGGGGGTGACTATGGCTACACCTTC.

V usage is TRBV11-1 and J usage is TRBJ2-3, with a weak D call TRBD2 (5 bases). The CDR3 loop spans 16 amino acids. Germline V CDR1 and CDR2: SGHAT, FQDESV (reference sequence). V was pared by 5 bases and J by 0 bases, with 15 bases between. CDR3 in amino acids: CASSREGRPSTDTQYF. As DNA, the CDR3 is TGTGCCAGCAGCCGTGAGGGAAGGCCTAGCACAGATACGCAGTATTTT.

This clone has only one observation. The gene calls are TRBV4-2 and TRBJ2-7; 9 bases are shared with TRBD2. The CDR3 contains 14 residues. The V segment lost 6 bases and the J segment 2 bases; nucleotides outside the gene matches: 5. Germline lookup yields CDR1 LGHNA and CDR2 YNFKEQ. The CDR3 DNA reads TGTGCCAGCAGTCAGCGGGGGGTCACCTACGAGCAGTACTTC. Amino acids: CASSQRGVTYEQYF.

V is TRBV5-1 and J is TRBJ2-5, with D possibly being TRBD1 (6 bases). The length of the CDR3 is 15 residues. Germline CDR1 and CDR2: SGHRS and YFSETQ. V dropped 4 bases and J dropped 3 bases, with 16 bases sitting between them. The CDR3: CASSPDSWSKETQYF. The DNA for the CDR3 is TGCGCCAGCAGCCCGGACAGTTGGTCCAAAGAGACCCAGTACTTC. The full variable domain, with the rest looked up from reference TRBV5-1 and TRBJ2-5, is KAGVTQTPRYLIKTRGQQVTLSCSPISGHRSVSWYQQTPGQGLQFLFEYFSETQRNKGNFPGRFSGRQFSNSRSEMNVSTLELGDSALYLCASSPDSWSKETQYFGPGTRLLVL.

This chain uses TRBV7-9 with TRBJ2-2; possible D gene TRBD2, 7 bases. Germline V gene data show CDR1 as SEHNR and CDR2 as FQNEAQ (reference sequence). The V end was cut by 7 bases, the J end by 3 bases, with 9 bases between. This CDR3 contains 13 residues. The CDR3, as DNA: TGTGCCAGCAAAGGGGGGGACACCGGGGAGCTGTTTTTT. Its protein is CASKGGDTGELFF.

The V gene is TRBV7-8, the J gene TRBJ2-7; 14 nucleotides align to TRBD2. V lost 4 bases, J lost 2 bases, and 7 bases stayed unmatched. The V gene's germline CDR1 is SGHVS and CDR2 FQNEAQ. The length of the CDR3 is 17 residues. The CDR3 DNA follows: TGTGCCAGCAGCTCGGGACTAGCGGGGGTAGGGCCCTACGAGCAGTACTTC. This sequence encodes CASSSGLAGVGPYEQYF.

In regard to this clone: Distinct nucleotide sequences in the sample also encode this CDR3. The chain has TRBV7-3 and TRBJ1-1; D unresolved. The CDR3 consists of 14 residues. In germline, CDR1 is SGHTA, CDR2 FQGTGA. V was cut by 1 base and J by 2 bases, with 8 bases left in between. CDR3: CASSLNPGNTEAFF. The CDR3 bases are TGTGCCAGCAGCTTAAACCCGGGAAACACTGAAGCTTTCTTT.

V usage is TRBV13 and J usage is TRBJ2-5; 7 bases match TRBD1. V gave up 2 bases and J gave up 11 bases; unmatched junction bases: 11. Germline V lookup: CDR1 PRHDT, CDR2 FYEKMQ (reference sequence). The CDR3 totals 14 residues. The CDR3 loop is CASSLYGTDNLQYF. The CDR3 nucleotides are TGTGCCAGCAGCTTATACGGGACAGACAATTTACAGTACTTC.

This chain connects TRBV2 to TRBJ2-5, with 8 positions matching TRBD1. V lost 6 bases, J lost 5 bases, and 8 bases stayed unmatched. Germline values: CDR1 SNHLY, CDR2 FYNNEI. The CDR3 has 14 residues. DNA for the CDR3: TGTGCCAGCAGGGCCAGGGGGCTTTTGGAGACCCAGTACTTC. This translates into CASRARGLLETQYF.

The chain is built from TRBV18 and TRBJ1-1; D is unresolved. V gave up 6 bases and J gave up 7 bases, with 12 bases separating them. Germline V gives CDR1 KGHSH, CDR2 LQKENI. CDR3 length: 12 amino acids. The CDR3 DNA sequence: TGTGCCAGCTCCCCCGACCGACATGAAGCTTTCTTT. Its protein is CASSPDRHEAFF.

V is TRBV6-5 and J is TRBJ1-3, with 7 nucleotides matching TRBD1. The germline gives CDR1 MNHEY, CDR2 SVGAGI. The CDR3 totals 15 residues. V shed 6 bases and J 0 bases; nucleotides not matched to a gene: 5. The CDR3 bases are TGTGCCAGCAGCCTGGACAGGATCTCTGGAAACACCATATATTTT. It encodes CASSLDRISGNTIYF.

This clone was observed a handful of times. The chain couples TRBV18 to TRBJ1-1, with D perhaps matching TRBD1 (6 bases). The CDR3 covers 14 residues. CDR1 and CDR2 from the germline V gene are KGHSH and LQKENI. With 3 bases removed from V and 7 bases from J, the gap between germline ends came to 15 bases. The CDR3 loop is CASSPTGSTIEAFF. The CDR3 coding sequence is TGTGCCAGCTCACCCACAGGGTCGACGATTGAAGCTTTCTTT.

The CDR3 spells CASSQDLLGPGVGDTQYF. CDR3 coding DNA: TGCGCCAGCAGCCAAGATCTGCTCGGCCCGGGAGTAGGAGATACGCAGTATTTT. The chain combines TRBV4-1 with TRBJ2-3; D possibly corresponds to TRBD2 (6 bases). The CDR3 loop spans 18 amino acids. In germline, CDR1 is MGHRA, CDR2 YSYEKL. V dropped 0 bases and J dropped 5 bases, with 21 bases sitting between them.

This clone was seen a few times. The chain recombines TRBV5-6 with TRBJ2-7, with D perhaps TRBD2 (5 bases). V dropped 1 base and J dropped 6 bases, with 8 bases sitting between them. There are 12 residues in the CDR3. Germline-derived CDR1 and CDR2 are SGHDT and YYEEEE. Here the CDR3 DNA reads TGTGCCAGCAGCTTGTACGGACTCGAGCAGTACTTC. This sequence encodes CASSLYGLEQYF. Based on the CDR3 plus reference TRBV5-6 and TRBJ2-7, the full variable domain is DAGVTQSPTHLIKTRGQQVTLRCSPKSGHDTVSWYQQALGQGPQFIFQYYEEEERQRGNFPDRFSGHQFPNYSSELNVNALLLGDSALYLCASSLYGLEQYFGPGTRLTVT.

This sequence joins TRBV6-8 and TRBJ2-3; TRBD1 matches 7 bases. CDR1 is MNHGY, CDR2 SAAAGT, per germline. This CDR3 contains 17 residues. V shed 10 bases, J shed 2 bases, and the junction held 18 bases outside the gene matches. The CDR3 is CATKPPRQGVFTDTQYF. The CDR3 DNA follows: TGTGCCACCAAACCCCCCCGACAGGGAGTTTTCACAGATACGCAGTATTTT.

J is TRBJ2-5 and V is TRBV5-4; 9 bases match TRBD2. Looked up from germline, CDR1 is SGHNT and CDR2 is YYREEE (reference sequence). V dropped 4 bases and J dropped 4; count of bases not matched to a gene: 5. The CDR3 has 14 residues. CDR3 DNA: TGTGCCAGCAGCCCCGGACTAGCGAGAGAGACCCAGTACTTC. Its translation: CASSPGLARETQYF.

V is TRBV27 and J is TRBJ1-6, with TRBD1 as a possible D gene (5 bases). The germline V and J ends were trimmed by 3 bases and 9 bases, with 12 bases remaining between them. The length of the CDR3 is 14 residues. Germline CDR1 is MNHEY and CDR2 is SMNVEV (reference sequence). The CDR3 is CASSLSQGASPLHF. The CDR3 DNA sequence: TGTGCCAGCAGTTTGTCGCAGGGCGCTTCACCCCTCCACTTT.